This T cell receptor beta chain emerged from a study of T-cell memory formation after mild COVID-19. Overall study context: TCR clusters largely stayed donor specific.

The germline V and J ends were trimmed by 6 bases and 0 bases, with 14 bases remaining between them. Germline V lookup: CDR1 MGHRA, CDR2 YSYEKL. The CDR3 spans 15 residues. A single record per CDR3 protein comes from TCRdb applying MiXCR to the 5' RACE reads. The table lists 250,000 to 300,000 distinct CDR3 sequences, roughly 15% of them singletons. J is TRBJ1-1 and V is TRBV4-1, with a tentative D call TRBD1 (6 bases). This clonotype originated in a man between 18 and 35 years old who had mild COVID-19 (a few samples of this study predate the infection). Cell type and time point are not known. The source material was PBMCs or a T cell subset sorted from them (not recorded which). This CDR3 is CASRQGINMNTEAFF. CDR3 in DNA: TGCGCCAGCAGGCAGGGGATCAACATGAACACTGAAGCTTTCTTT.